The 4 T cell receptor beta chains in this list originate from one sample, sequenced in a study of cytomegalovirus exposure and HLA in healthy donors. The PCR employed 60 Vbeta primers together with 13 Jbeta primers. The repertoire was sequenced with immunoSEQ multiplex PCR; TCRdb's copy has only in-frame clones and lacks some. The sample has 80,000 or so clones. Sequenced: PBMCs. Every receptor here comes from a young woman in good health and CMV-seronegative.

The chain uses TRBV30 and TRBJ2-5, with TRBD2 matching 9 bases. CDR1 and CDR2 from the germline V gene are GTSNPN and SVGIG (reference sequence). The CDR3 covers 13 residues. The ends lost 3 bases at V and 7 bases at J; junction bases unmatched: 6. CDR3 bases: TGTGCCTGGAGACTAGCGGGTTCGGGGACCCAGTACTTC. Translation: CAWRLAGSGTQYF.

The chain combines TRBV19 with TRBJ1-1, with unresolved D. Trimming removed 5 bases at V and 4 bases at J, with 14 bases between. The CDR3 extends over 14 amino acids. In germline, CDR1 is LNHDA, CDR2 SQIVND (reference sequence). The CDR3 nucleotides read TGTGCCAGTAGTCCCTGGGCCGGCTCCACTGAAGCTTTCTTT. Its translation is CASSPWAGSTEAFF. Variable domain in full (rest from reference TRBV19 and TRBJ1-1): DGGITQSPKYLFRKEGQNVTLSCEQNLNHDAMYWYRQDPGQGLRLIYYSQIVNDFQKGDIAEGYSVSREKKESFPLTVTSAQKNPTAFYLCASSPWAGSTEAFFGQGTRLTVV.

The CDR3 protein is CASSSQKGGPGTQYF. The CDR3 DNA reads TGTGCCAGTAGTTCACAGAAGGGGGGGCCAGGGACCCAGTACTTC. V usage is TRBV19 and J usage is TRBJ2-5; weak D call: TRBD2 (7 bases). The length of the CDR3 is 15 residues. Germline V gene data show CDR1 as LNHDA and CDR2 as SQIVND (reference sequence). V was trimmed by 5 bases and J by 7 bases, leaving 20 bases between them.

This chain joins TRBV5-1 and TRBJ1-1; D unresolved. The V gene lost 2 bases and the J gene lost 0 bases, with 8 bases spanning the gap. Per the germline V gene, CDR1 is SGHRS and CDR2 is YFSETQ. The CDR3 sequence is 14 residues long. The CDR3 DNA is TGCGCCAGCAGCTTATACGGAGTGAACACTGAAGCTTTCTTT. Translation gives CASSLYGVNTEAFF.